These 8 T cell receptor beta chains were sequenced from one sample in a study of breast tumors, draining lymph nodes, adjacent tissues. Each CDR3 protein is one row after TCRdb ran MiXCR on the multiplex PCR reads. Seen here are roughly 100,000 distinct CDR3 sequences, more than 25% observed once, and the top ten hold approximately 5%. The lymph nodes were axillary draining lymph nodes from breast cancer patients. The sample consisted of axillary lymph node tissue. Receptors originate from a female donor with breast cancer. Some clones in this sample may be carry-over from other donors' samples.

The CDR3 bases are TGTGCCAGCAGAGAGGGAGTACCCATAGAGACCCAGTACTTC. Encoded protein: CASREGVPIETQYF. The chain is built from TRBV2 and TRBJ2-5; perhaps TRBD2 as D (5 bases). The germline gives CDR1 SNHLY, CDR2 FYNNEI. The CDR3 has 14 residues. V was cut by 6 bases and J by 4 bases, with 15 bases left in between. The entire variable domain, with the rest obtained from reference TRBV2 and TRBJ2-5, is as follows: EPEVTQTPSHQVTQMGQEVILRCVPISNHLYFYWYRQILGQKVEFLVSFYNNEISEKSEIFDDQFSVERPDGSNFTLKIRSTKLEDSAMYFCASREGVPIETQYFGPGTRLLVL.

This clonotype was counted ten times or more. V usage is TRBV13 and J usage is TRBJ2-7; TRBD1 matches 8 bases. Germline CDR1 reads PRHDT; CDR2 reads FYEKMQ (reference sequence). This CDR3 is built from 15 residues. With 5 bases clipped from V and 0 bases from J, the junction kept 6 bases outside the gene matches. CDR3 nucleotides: TGTGCCAGCAGCGAAAGACAGGGGAGCTCCTACGAGCAGTACTTC. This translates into CASSERQGSSYEQYF.

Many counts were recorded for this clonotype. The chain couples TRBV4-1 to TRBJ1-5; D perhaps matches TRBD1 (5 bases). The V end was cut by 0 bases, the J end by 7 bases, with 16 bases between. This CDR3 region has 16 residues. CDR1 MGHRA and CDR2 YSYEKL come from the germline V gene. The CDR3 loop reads CASSQDWQGYEQPQHF. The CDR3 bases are TGCGCCAGCAGCCAAGATTGGCAGGGATATGAACAGCCCCAGCATTTT.

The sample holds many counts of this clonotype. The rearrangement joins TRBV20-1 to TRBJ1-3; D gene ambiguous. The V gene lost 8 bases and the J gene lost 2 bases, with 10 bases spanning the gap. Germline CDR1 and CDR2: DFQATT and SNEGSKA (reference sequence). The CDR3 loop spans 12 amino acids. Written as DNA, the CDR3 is TGCAGTTCCGAGGGTCCTGGAAACACCATATATTTT. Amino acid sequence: CSSEGPGNTIYF.

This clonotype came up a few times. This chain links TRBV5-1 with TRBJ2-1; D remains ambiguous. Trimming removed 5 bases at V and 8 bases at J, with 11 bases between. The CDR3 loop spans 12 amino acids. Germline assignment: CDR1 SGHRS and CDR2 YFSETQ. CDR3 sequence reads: CASSLFSDEQFF. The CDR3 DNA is TGCGCCAGCAGTTTGTTCTCCGATGAGCAGTTCTTC.

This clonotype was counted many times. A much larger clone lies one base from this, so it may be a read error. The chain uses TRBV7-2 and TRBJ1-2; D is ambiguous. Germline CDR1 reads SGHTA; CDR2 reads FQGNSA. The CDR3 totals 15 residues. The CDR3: CASSLLAGFNYGYPF. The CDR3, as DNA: TGTGCCAGCAGCTTGCTGGCAGGTTTCAACTATGGCTACCCCTTC.

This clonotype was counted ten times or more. CDR3 amino acids: CASRIGQGRKAFF. The CDR3 DNA is TGTGCCAGCAGAATAGGACAGGGCCGAAAAGCTTTCTTT. This chain connects TRBV2 to TRBJ1-1, with 8 bases aligning to TRBD1. In germline, CDR1 is SNHLY, CDR2 FYNNEI. CDR3 length: 13 residues. Unmatched junction bases numbered 9, after V lost 6 bases and J lost 9 bases.

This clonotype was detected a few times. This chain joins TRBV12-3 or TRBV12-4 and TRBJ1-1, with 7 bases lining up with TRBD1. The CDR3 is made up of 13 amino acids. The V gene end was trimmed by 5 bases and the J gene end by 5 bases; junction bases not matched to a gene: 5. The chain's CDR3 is CASSRQGQTEAFF. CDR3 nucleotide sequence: TGTGCCAGCAGTCGACAGGGACAAACTGAAGCTTTCTTT.